The TCR beta chain described here comes from a study of beta chain features in type 1 diabetes. Study observations and caveats: It was not settled here whether HLA type affects TCRB rearrangement.

Isolated RNA was reverse transcribed in full, so expressed TCRB transcripts were sequenced. Repertoires were generated with immunoSEQ multiplex PCR, while TCRdb's copy carries only in-frame clones and drops some. Here the sample spans about 40,000 clones, over 45% being singletons. Sorted cells reached over 95% purity in every population. Germline V lookup: CDR1 SNHLY, CDR2 FYNNEI. This CDR3 comprises 16 residues. Concerning this clone itself: The antigen is undetermined.

The sequencing sample was made of central memory CD4+ T cells from blood. The clonotype originates from a woman aged 18-29 years in good health. The gene calls are TRBV2 and TRBJ2-5, with D tentatively TRBD2 (5 bases). Judging by the DNA end, TRBJ2-7 fits better; the J call may be wrong. CDR3 bases: TGTGCCAGCAGTGAAGCGGAATCGAGGATGGGGAGCGAGCAGTACTTC. The encoded protein is CASSEAESRMGSEQYF.